This T cell receptor (beta chain) was observed in a study of shared clonotypes between healthy human individuals. Study-level points and caveats: Shared across a few donors were about 4.6% of the naive CD4 clonotypes. Memory subsets generally showed smaller estimated richness than naive subsets did. Sampling used blood alone; tissue repertoires probably differ.

Germline CDR1 reads MDHEN; CDR2 reads SYDVKM. With 3 bases removed from V and 0 bases from J, the gap between germline ends came to 20 bases. This CDR3 is 18 amino acids long. Profiled with immunoSEQ multiplex PCR; TCRdb holds only in-frame clones, not every one. The sample has hundreds of thousands of clones; 96% are singletons. To note about this clone: The target antigen is unknown.

This clonotype was obtained from a woman in her twenties or thirties in good health. Sequencing input: naive CD4+ T cells sorted from blood. Subset denoted: CD45RA+ positively selected. The V and J genes are TRBV28 and TRBJ1-1; tentatively, D is TRBD1 (6 bases). The DNA of the CDR3 is TGTGCCAGCAGTTTTAAACGGGGGCAGAAGTTTATGAACACTGAAGCTTTCTTT. This codes for CASSFKRGQKFMNTEAFF.